This entry is about one TCR beta chain. Its antigen is not identified. Each patient relapsed following autologous stem cell transplantation, and prior brentuximab vedotin exposure differed. The sample comes from a study of PD-1 blockade in classical Hodgkin lymphoma. Whole-study results and caveats: The study found that TCR diversity rose significantly by C4D1 in CD4+ but not CD8+ cells.

CDR1 and CDR2 (germline): MNHEY, SVGAGI. CDR3 size: 14 residues. The ends were cut back, 0 bases at V and 3 bases at J, with 9 bases in the middle. Method: immunoSEQ multiplex PCR; TCRdb's copy keeps in-frame clones and lacks some. The sample consists of more than 140,000 clones, under 85% of them appearing once. The sample here was peripheral blood mononuclear cells (PBMCs), taken before the second cycle of nivolumab. The TCR comes from a human donor with classical Hodgkin lymphoma. The chain carries TRBV6-5 and TRBJ2-7; tentatively, D is TRBD1 (6 bases). The CDR3 sequence is CASSYSTGYYEQYF. In DNA form, the CDR3 reads TGTGCCAGCAGTTACTCGACAGGATACTACGAGCAGTACTTC.